Sequencing of this TCR beta chain was carried out in a study of human T cells and chemical hapten exposure. TCRdb reprocessed the RACE reads via MiXCR and lists one record per CDR3 protein. Here the sample spans under 100,000 distinct CDR3 sequences, over 6.5% being singletons. The CDR3 is 15 amino acids. Trimming removed 7 bases from V and 2 bases from J, with 18 bases in between. Germline V gene lookup returns CDR1 SQVTM and CDR2 ANQGSEA. Described time point: pre-sensitization, week 0. Documented treatment: therapeutic diphenylcyclopropenone sensitization with weekly scalp DPC. The sequencing here drew on whole blood, taken in connection with sensitization to the hapten diphenylcyclopropenone (DPC). This clonotype was sampled from a man aged 35-49 years with alopecia areata. Some clones in this sample may be carry-over from other donors' samples. The chain combines TRBV29-1 with TRBJ2-1; tentatively, D is TRBD2 (7 bases). The CDR3 DNA reads TGCAGCGGGATCAAGGGGGGGCATACCTACAATGAGCAGTTCTTC. Protein: CSGIKGGHTYNEQFF.